These T cell receptor beta chains were read from a single sample in a study of identical twins. From the 5' RACE reads, TCRdb called clonotypes with MiXCR, one entry per CDR3 protein. Here the sample spans 250,000 or so distinct CDR3 sequences, about 8.9% being singletons. These same data were also listed under a study on yellow fever vaccine responses in identical twins.

The sample was CD8+ T cells sorted from blood. The origin of the receptors is a woman aged 18-30 years in good health. Both conserved end residues are part of each CDR3. Each record gives: clone size, D gene, J gene, V gene, CDR3 DNA, CDR3 protein. The D gene is left open where the match is weak. Clone sizes are given selectively: once, few, many, or a class where the clone is expanded.

-	-	TRBJ2-1	TRBV4-3	TGCGCCAGCAGCCAAGATCCGACAGGCCACAATGAGCAGTTCTTC	CASSQDPTGHNEQFF
few	TRBD1	TRBJ2-7	TRBV24-1	TGTGCCACCAGTGATCCTGGGACAGTCCCCTACGAGCAGTACTTC	CATSDPGTVPYEQYF
-	TRBD1	TRBJ1-2	TRBV5-4	TGTGCCAGCAGCTTTTACGGGACAGGGGCCGTGTGGAGGGACTATGGCTACACCTTC	CASSFYGTGAVWRDYGYTF
many	TRBD1	TRBJ2-7	TRBV7-2	TGTGCCAGCAGCATCTACAGGGGGGCCTACGAGCAGTACTTC	CASSIYRGAYEQYF
-	-	TRBJ2-1	TRBV4-3	TGCGCCAGCAGCCCCGGAGTAGACGGTGGGGTTTACAATGAGCAGTTCTTC	CASSPGVDGGVYNEQFF
few	TRBD2	TRBJ2-2	TRBV7-3	TGTGCCAGCAGCTTAGGACTAGCCGGGGAGCTGTTTTTT	CASSLGLAGELFF
-	-	TRBJ1-4	TRBV15	TGTGCCACCAGCAGAGGCAGGGGCCTCGGGGAAAAACTGTTTTTT	CATSRGRGLGEKLFF
-	TRBD2	TRBJ2-1	TRBV7-8	TGTGCCAGCAGCTTAGCGCGAGGGAGCGGGAGCACCTACAATGAGCAGTTCTTC	CASSLARGSGSTYNEQFF
few	-	TRBJ1-1	TRBV5-6	TGTGCCAGCAGCTTGGTCCCCGACAGTGTCACTGAAGCTTTCTTT	CASSLVPDSVTEAFF
-	-	TRBJ1-1	TRBV7-8	TGTGCCAGCAGCTTGTACAGTTATGGGAACACTGAAGCTTTCTTT	CASSLYSYGNTEAFF
many	TRBD1	TRBJ1-2	TRBV5-1	TGCGCCAGCAGCTTGGTGCCTTGGGACAGCCCACCGCAATACTATGGCTACACCTTC	CASSLVPWDSPPQYYGYTF
many	-	TRBJ2-1	TRBV12-3/TRBV12-4	TGTGCCAGCAGTGTACCTTCACTAATCAATGAGCAGTTCTTC	CASSVPSLINEQFF